This TCR beta chain was observed in a study of cytomegalovirus exposure and HLA in healthy donors. Findings and caveats of the study: A later examination showed that TCR association rates differed by HLA locus, with DRB1 most and HLA-C fewest. In vitro data verified three CMV-associated chains as specific for CMV antigens. Associated with HLA alleles at 0.05 false discovery rate in a later analysis were about 17,000 TCR beta sequences.

This CDR3 is built from 16 residues. CDR1 is PRHDT and CDR2 is FYEKMQ in the germline V gene (reference sequence). V shed 3 bases, J shed 2 bases, and the junction held 4 bases outside the gene matches. PCR primers comprised 60 Vbeta and 13 Jbeta primers. Profiled with immunoSEQ multiplex PCR; TCRdb holds only in-frame clones, not every one. The sample holds around 150,000 clones, about 80% seen once. Of note for this clone: As yet, its antigen is unknown.

The receptor was isolated from a young man in good health and CMV-seropositive. The V call is TRBV13, the J call TRBJ2-3; TRBD2 matches at 11 bases. The sequenced sample consisted of PBMCs. CDR3 region: CASSFSGRANTDTQYF. In DNA form, the CDR3 reads TGTGCCAGCAGCTTTAGCGGGAGGGCCAACACAGATACGCAGTATTTT.